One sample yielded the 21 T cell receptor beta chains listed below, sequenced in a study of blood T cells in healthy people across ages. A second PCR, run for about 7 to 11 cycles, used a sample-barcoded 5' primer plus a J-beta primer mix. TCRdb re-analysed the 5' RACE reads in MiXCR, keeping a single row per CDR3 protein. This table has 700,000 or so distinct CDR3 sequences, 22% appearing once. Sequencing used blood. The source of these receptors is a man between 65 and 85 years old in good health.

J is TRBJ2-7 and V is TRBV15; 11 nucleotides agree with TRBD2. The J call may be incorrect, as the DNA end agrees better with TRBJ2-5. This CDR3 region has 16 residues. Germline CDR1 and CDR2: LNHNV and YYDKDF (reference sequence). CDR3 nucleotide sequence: TGTGCCACCAGCAGGGACCTAGCGGGAGGTTATGAGACCCAGTACTTC. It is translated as CATSRDLAGGYETQYF.

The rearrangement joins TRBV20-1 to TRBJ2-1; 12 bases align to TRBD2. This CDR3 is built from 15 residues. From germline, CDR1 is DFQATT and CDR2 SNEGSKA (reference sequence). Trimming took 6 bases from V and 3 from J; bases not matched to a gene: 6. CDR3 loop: CSAIGLAGRYNEQFF. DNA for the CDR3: TGCAGTGCAATTGGACTAGCGGGACGCTACAATGAGCAGTTCTTC.

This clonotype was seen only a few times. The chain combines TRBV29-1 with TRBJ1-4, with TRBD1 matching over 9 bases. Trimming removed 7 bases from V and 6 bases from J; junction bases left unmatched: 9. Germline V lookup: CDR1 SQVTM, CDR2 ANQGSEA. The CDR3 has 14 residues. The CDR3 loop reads CSASSTGGDEKLFF. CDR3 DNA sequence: TGCAGCGCTTCTTCGACAGGGGGAGATGAAAAACTGTTTTTT.

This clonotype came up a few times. The DNA of the CDR3 is TGCGCCAGCAGCGGAGGACTGATGGGAGAAGGTGAAAAACTGTTTTTT. It is translated as CASSGGLMGEGEKLFF. The chain is built from TRBV4-1 and TRBJ1-4; D gene ambiguous. CDR1 and CDR2 (germline): MGHRA, YSYEKL. The CDR3 runs 16 residues. V gave up 5 bases and J gave up 7 bases, with 20 bases separating them.

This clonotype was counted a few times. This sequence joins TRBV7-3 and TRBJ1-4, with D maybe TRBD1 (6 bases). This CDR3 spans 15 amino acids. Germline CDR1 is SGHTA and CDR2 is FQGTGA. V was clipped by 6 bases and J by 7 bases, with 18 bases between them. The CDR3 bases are TGTGCCAGCAGACCAGGGTCCAGGGGAGGTGAAAAACTGTTTTTT. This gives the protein CASRPGSRGGEKLFF.

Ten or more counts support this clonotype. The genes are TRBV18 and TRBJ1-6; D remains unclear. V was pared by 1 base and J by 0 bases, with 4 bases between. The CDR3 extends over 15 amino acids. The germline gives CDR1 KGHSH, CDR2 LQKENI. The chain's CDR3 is CASSPQSSYNSPLHF. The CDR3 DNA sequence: TGTGCCAGCTCACCACAGAGCTCCTATAATTCACCCCTCCACTTT.

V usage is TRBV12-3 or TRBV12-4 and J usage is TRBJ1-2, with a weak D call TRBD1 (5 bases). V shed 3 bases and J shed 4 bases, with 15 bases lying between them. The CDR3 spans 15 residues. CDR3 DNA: TGTGCCAGCAGTTTGGGTGTCTTGCAGGGCTATGGCTACACCTTC. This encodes CASSLGVLQGYGYTF.

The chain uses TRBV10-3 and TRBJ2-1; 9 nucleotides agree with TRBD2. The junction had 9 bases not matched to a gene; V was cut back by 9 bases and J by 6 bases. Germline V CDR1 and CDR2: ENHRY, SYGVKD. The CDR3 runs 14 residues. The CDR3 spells CAIAGTSSPNEQFF. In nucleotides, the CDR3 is TGTGCCATAGCCGGGACTAGCTCCCCCAATGAGCAGTTCTTC.

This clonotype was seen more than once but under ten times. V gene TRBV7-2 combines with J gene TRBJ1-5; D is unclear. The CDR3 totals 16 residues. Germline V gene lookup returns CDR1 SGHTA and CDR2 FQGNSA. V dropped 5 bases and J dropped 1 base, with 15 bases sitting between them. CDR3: CASSPTRWPSNQPQHF. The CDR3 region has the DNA TGTGCCAGCAGCCCTACGCGATGGCCGAGCAATCAGCCCCAGCATTTT.

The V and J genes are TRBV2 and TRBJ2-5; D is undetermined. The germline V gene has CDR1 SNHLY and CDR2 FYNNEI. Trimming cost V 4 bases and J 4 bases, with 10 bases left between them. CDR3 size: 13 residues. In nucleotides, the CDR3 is TGTGCCAGCAGTGGTGGTAGCCTAGAGACCCAGTACTTC. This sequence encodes CASSGGSLETQYF.

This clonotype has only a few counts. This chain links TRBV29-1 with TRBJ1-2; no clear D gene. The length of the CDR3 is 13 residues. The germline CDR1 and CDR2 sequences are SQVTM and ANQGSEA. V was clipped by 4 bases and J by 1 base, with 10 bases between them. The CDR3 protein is CSVGGQINYGYTF. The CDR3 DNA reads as TGCAGCGTTGGTGGGCAAATTAACTATGGCTACACCTTC.

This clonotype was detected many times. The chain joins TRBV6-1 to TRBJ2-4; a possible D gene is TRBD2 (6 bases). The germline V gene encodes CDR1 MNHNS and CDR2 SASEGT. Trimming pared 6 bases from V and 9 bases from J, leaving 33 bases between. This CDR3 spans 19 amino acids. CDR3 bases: TGTGCCAGCAGACTACCACGTCGGGAGTATTTCCAAAGTCCAACCATTCAGTACTTC. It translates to CASRLPRREYFQSPTIQYF.

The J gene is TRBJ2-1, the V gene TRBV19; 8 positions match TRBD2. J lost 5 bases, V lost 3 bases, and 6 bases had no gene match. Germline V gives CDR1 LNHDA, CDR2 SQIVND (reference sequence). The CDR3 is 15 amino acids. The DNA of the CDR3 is TGTGCCAGTAGTATTACTAGCGGAGGTCACAATGAGCAGTTCTTC. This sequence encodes CASSITSGGHNEQFF.

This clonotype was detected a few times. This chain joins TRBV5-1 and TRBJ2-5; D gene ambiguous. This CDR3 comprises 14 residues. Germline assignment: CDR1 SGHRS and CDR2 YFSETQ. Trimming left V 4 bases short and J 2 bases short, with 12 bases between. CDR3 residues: CASSRLQIQETQYF. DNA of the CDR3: TGCGCCAGCAGCCGCTTACAGATACAAGAGACCCAGTACTTC.

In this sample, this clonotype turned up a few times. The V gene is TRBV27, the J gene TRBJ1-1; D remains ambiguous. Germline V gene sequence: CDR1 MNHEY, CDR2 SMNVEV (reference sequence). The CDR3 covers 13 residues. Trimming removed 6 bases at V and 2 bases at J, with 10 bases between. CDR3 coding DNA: TGTGCCAGCAGGATGACGGATAACACTGAAGCTTTCTTT. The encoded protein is CASRMTDNTEAFF.

The CDR3 bases are TGTGCCAGCAGTCGGGACGCCAAGGAGACCCAGTACTTC. This sequence encodes CASSRDAKETQYF. The J gene is TRBJ2-5, the V gene TRBV12-3 or TRBV12-4; D may match TRBD1 or TRBD2 (5 bases each). CDR3 length: 13 residues. V was shortened by 5 bases and J by 5 bases, with 12 bases between the two germline ends.

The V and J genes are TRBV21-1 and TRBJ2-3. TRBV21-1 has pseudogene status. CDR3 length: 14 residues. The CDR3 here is CASIRPGGTDTQYF. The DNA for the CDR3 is TGTGCCAGCATCAGGCCTGGGGGCACAGATACGCAGTATTTT.

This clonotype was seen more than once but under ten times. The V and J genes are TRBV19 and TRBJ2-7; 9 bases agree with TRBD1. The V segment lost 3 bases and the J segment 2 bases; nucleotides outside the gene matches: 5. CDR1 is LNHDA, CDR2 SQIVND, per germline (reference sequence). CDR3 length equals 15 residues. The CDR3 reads CASSIWTGAAYEQYV. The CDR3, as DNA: TGTGCCAGTAGTATTTGGACAGGGGCCGCCTACGAGCAGTACGTC.

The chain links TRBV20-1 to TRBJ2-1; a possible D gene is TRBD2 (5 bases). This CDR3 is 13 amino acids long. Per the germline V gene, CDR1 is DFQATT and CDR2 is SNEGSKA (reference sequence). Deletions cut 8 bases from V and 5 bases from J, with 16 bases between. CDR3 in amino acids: CSPDPEVHNEQFF. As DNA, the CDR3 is TGCAGTCCCGACCCGGAGGTCCACAATGAGCAGTTCTTC.

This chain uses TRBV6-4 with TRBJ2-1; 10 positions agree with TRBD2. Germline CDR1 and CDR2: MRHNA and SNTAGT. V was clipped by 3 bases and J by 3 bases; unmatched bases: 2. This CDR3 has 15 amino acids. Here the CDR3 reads CASSEASGSYNEQFF. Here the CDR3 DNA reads TGTGCCAGCAGTGAGGCTAGCGGGAGCTACAATGAGCAGTTCTTC.

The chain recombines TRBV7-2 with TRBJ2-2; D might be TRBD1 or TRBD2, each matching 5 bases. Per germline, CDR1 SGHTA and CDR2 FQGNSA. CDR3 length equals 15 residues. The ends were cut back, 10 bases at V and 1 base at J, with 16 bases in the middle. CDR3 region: CATKTGTVNTGELFF. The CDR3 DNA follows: TGTGCCACCAAAACCGGGACGGTGAACACCGGGGAGCTGTTTTTT.